This T cell receptor (beta chain) originates from a study of cytotoxic CD8 clonotypes in ibrutinib-treated CLL. Germline V lookup: CDR1 MNHNY, CDR2 SVGAGI (reference sequence). The CDR3 has 16 amino acids. J gave up 5 bases and V 6 bases, and 12 bases lay outside the gene matches. Assay: immunoSEQ multiplex PCR; the TCRdb copy retains only in-frame clones and omits some. In the table there are 150,000 to 200,000 clones, roughly 86% of which are singletons. The chain is built from TRBV6-6 and TRBJ1-3; TRBD1 agrees at 8 bases. The sequences come from PBMCs, collected after 12 months of ibrutinib treatment. This sequence originates from a human donor with chronic lymphocytic leukemia. The CDR3 bases are TGTGCCAGCAGACAAGAAGACAGGGGACGGAGAAACACCATATATTTT. The encoded protein is CASRQEDRGRRNTIYF.